This TCR beta chain is from a study of molecular identifiers for immune sequencing clone quantification. Findings and caveats of the study: Shared barcodes on identical TCR molecules could underestimate the sizes of highly expanded clones. Among one million naive cells, spiked Jurkat TCR RNA from a single cell was reportedly detectable. Clones exceeding 20 RNA copies carried over 97% of effector molecules but under 1% of naive-cell molecules.

This CDR3 contains 17 residues. Germline lookup yields CDR1 MNHEY and CDR2 SVGAGI. Sorting defined naive CD8 T cells as CD8+CD4-CCR7+CD45RA+. One entry per CDR3 protein results from TCRdb running MiXCR on the PCR reads. Of 9,500 to 15,000 distinct CDR3 sequences detected, approximately 15% appear once; the ten largest clones hold 1.6%. A note on this clonotype: Its matching antigen is unknown. Just one base apart from a much larger clone, this may be a read error.

The V call is TRBV6-5, the J call TRBJ2-6, with unresolved D. The receptor comes from a human donor in good health. Some libraries in this study had Jurkat cell RNA spiked in. Source material: naive CD8+ T cells from blood, with Jurkat cell RNA spiked in. Subset in this sample: FACS-sorted CD8+CD4-CCR7+CD45RA+ naive T cells. CDR3 region: CASSHSQPVSGANVLTF. In DNA form, the CDR3 reads TGTGCCAGCAGTCACTCACAGCCCGTATCTGGGGCCAACGTCCTGACTTTC.